Sequencing of this TCR beta chain was carried out in a study of blood T cell repertoires in COVID-19. In the study overall: From the United States, Italy and Spain came samples of acute and convalescent COVID-19. PBMCs, B-cell-depleted T cells, or T cells provided the cDNA or gDNA that made up the material.

Per the original methods: From reference gene primer amplification, estimates of nucleated cell counts were derived. Produced via immunoSEQ multiplex PCR; TCRdb's table is partial and in-frame only. From that table come the V and J calls and clone size; the DNA was used to work out D and trimming. The repertoire holds about 190,000 clones, with 82% as singletons. Seattle enrolled patients during active infection and tracked them longitudinally. The source material was peripheral blood. The sequence derives from a woman aged 55-75 years with COVID-19, enrolled during active disease.

Written as DNA, the CDR3 is TGTGCCAGCAGCTTGGCCCCTCGGGGGCAAGAGACCCAGTACTTC. Translated, it gives CASSLAPRGQETQYF. The chain employs TRBV5-5 and TRBJ2-5; D may be TRBD2 (6 bases). CDR1 SGHKS and CDR2 YYEKEE come from the germline V gene (reference sequence). The ends were cut back, 0 bases at V and 2 bases at J, with 11 bases in the middle. This CDR3 has 15 amino acids.